Detailed here is one T cell receptor beta chain. These data originate in a study of blood T cell repertoires in COVID-19. This CDR3 region has 14 residues. Looked up from germline, CDR1 is LGHNA and CDR2 is YNFKEQ. The Seattle site enrolled patients during active infection and followed them longitudinally. Authors' processing steps: By means of reference gene primer amplification, nucleated cell counts were estimated. TCRdb keeps only in-frame clones here, not all; method: immunoSEQ multiplex PCR. V, J and clone size are those of that table, while D and trimming were read from the DNA. The sample contains roughly 170,000 clones, around 84% of which appear only once.

The chain joins TRBV4-2 to TRBJ2-7; D is perhaps TRBD1 (5 bases). The DNA end is a closer match to TRBJ2-5, so the J assignment may be wrong. The TCR comes from a woman between 45 and 65 years old with COVID-19, enrolled during active disease. Specimen: peripheral blood. CDR3 sequence (DNA): TGTGCCAGCAGCCAAGATCAGGGTTTGGAGACCCAGTACTTC. Its protein product is CASSQDQGLETQYF.